The text below deals with one T cell receptor (beta chain). Its cognate antigen is unknown. These data come from a study of cytomegalovirus exposure and HLA in healthy donors. The primer mix had 60 Vbeta and 13 Jbeta primers. The data were produced by immunoSEQ multiplex PCR, yet TCRdb's version contains in-frame clones alone and is incomplete. The sample consists of roughly 120,000 clones, roughly 74% of them appearing once. There are 12 residues in the CDR3. V was cut by 5 bases and J by 1 base, with 4 bases left in between. The germline CDR1 and CDR2 sequences are SGHTA and FQGNSA. Findings and caveats of the study: Researchers reported in a later analysis that a missense DCLRE1C variant was tied to TCR beta V- and J-gene trimming. In an earlier analysis, about 87% or about 30%: the productive usage of most TCR beta V segments.

Source material: PBMCs. This chain uses TRBV7-2 with TRBJ2-3; D is uncertain. This receptor was taken from a man aged 35-49 years in good health and CMV-seronegative. The CDR3 bases are TGTGCCAGCAGCGCAGGCACAGATACGCAGTATTTT. This encodes CASSAGTDTQYF.